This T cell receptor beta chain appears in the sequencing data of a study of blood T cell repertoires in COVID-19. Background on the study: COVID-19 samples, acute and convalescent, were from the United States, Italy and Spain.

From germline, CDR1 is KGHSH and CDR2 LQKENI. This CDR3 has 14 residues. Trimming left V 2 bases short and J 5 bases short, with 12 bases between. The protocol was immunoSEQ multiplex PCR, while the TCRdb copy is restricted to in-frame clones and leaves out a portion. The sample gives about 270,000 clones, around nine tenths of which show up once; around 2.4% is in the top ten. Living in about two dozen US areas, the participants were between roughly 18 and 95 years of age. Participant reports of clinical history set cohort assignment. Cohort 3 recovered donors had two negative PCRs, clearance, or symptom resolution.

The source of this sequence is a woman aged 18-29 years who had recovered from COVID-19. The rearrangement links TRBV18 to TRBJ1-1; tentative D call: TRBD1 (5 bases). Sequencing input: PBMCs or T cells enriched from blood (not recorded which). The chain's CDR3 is CASSPGVRGTEAFF. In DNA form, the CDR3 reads TGTGCCAGCTCACCAGGCGTTCGGGGGACTGAAGCTTTCTTT.